The 28 T cell receptor beta chains below were found in one sample sequenced in a study of cytomegalovirus exposure and HLA in healthy donors. Use of 60 Vbeta and 13 Jbeta primers characterized the PCR. Sequenced by immunoSEQ multiplex PCR; TCRdb stores in-frame clones only, minus some. The table has 150,000 to 200,000 clones, more than 70% seen once. Sample: PBMCs. The receptors were sampled from a man aged 30-40 years in good health and CMV-seronegative.

CDR3 sequence reads: CASSSQRGTYEQYF. CDR3 nucleotide sequence: TGTGCCAGCAGCTCCCAAAGGGGGACCTACGAGCAGTACTTC. The rearrangement joins TRBV7-2 to TRBJ2-7, with D possibly matching TRBD1 (6 bases). Trimming took 4 bases from V and 2 from J, leaving 12 bases between them. The germline gives CDR1 SGHTA, CDR2 FQGNSA. This CDR3 has 14 residues.

This clone occurred once. The rearrangement links TRBV6-6 to TRBJ2-7; D is possibly TRBD2 (5 bases). The CDR3 runs 13 residues. Germline V lookup: CDR1 MNHNY, CDR2 SVGAGI (reference sequence). Trimming stripped 7 bases from V and 0 bases from J, with 10 bases between. The CDR3 bases are TGTGCCAGCATGGGAGTAGGCTCCTACGAGCAGTACTTC. This gives the protein CASMGVGSYEQYF.

The chain is built from TRBV6-5 and TRBJ2-3, with D tentatively TRBD1 (6 bases). Trimming left V 5 bases short and J 2 bases short, with 8 bases between. CDR3 length equals 13 residues. Germline loops: CDR1 MNHEY, CDR2 SVGAGI. The CDR3 DNA sequence: TGTGCCAGCAGTCAGGGGTACACAGATACGCAGTATTTT. Translating it yields CASSQGYTDTQYF.

The chain has TRBV10-2 and TRBJ1-4, with D perhaps TRBD1 (5 bases). Deletions cut 5 bases from V and 8 bases from J, with 12 bases between. CDR1 is WSHSY, CDR2 SAAADI, per germline. This CDR3 spans 13 amino acids. CDR3 loop: CASSFSTVEKLFF. In DNA, the CDR3 is TGCGCCAGCAGTTTTTCGACAGTCGAAAAACTGTTTTTT.

The genes are TRBV5-1 and TRBJ1-5, with TRBD1 matching 7 bases. Trimming removed 2 bases from V and 4 bases from J; junction bases left unmatched: 9. The V gene's germline CDR1 is SGHRS and CDR2 YFSETQ. The CDR3 has 16 amino acids. This CDR3 is CASSLGGQVSNQPQHF. The DNA for the CDR3 is TGCGCCAGCAGCTTAGGCGGACAGGTAAGTAATCAGCCCCAGCATTTT.

This sequence joins TRBV19 and TRBJ2-1; D unresolved. Germline CDR1 is LNHDA and CDR2 is SQIVND (reference sequence). This CDR3 is built from 12 residues. Trimming took 5 bases from V and 9 from J, leaving 11 bases between them. The CDR3 DNA is TGTGCCAGTAGTTCCAACTTCGTTGAGCAGTTCTTC. Its translation: CASSSNFVEQFF.

The V and J genes are TRBV6-1 and TRBJ1-1; D remains unclear. This CDR3 contains 14 residues. Germline values: CDR1 MNHNS, CDR2 SASEGT. The V end lost 2 bases, the J end lost 4 bases, and 11 bases lay between the germline ends. Written as DNA, the CDR3 is TGTGCCAGCAGTGAAAGTTTGGCTCGCACTGAAGCTTTCTTT. This gives the protein CASSESLARTEAFF.

The J gene is TRBJ1-1, the V gene TRBV11-2; TRBD1 matches 9 bases. Germline CDR1 and CDR2: SGHAT and FQNNGV. V gave up 3 bases and J gave up 11 bases; unmatched junction bases: 1. The CDR3 has 11 amino acids. The CDR3 spells CASSLTGGAFF. In DNA form, the CDR3 reads TGTGCCAGCAGCTTGACAGGGGGGGCTTTCTTT.

CDR3 in amino acids: CASSPGLRRLNTDTQYF. CDR3 nucleotide sequence: TGTGCCAGCAGCCCGGGACTCCGTAGACTCAACACAGATACGCAGTATTTT. The J gene is TRBJ2-3, the V gene TRBV5-4; TRBD2 is a possible D gene (6 bases). The CDR3 sequence is 17 residues long. Germline values: CDR1 SGHNT, CDR2 YYREEE (reference sequence). V was clipped by 4 bases and J by 2 bases, with 20 bases between them.

The CDR3 region has the DNA TGTGCCATCAGAGCTAGTACAGGGGTTAATCAGCCCCAGCATTTT. Translation gives CAIRASTGVNQPQHF. The chain links TRBV10-3 to TRBJ1-5, with TRBD1 identical over 7 bases. The junction had 9 bases not matched to a gene; V was cut back by 6 bases and J by 4 bases. From germline, CDR1 is ENHRY and CDR2 SYGVKD. CDR3 size: 15 residues.

This rearrangement joins TRBV27 to TRBJ2-1; 12 nucleotides line up with TRBD2. V shed 10 bases, J shed 4 bases, and the junction held 2 bases outside the gene matches. Germline V gene sequence: CDR1 MNHEY, CDR2 SMNVEV (reference sequence). The CDR3 has 13 residues. The CDR3 DNA sequence: TGTGCCACCCTAGCGGGAGGGTACAATGAGCAGTTCTTC. Translated: CATLAGGYNEQFF.

Details on this clone: The junction departs from the called germline gene at one end, perhaps through a read error. This chain joins TRBV7-9 and TRBJ2-7, with a weak D call TRBD2 (5 bases). CDR1 and CDR2 from the germline V gene are SEHNR and FQNEAQ (reference sequence). This CDR3 region has 15 residues. CDR3: CSSSTFRGPYYEQYF. The CDR3 bases are TGTTCCAGCAGCACCTTTAGAGGGCCTTACTACGAGCAGTACTTC.

The V and J genes are TRBV19 and TRBJ2-7, with 7 nucleotides matching TRBD2. The CDR3 contains 18 residues. After removal of 5 bases from V and 2 bases from J, the junction contained 18 bases not matched to a gene. Germline assignment: CDR1 LNHDA and CDR2 SQIVND (reference sequence). CDR3 protein: CASSFLPPEAGATYEQYF. The CDR3, as DNA: TGTGCCAGTAGTTTTCTCCCCCCCGAGGCGGGAGCAACCTACGAGCAGTACTTC.

The chain joins TRBV5-4 to TRBJ2-5; TRBD1 matches 7 bases. The J call is doubtful: the DNA matches TRBJ2-7 better. CDR3 length: 16 residues. CDR1 is SGHNT, CDR2 YYREEE, per germline (reference sequence). The CDR3: CASSFHRQGVGYEQYF. The CDR3 region has the DNA TGTGCCAGCAGCTTTCATAGGCAGGGGGTAGGGTACGAGCAGTACTTC.

This chain links TRBV5-1 with TRBJ2-5; 9 nucleotides line up with TRBD1. This CDR3 region has 15 residues. The trim removed 4 bases at V and 3 bases at J, leaving 7 bases unmatched. The germline V gene encodes CDR1 SGHRS and CDR2 YFSETQ. CDR3 DNA sequence: TGCGCCAGCAGCCTGTGGACAGGGGCCGAAGAGACCCAGTACTTC. Amino acids: CASSLWTGAEETQYF.

J is TRBJ1-1 and V is TRBV19; 11 nucleotides align to TRBD1. Trimming removed 4 bases from V and 10 bases from J; junction bases left unmatched: 2. CDR1 LNHDA and CDR2 SQIVND come from the germline V gene (reference sequence). The CDR3 covers 12 residues. CDR3 nucleotide sequence: TGTGCCAGTAGTAGGGGGACAGGGGGAGCTTTCTTT. It translates to CASSRGTGGAFF.

This clone was observed a few times. This sequence joins TRBV4-1 and TRBJ2-1; 7 nucleotides match TRBD1. Germline V CDR1 and CDR2: MGHRA, YSYEKL. Trimming took 1 base from V and 7 from J; bases not matched to a gene: 13. This CDR3 comprises 17 residues. The CDR3 DNA reads TGCGCCAGCAGCCAAGGCATCGCGACAGGGCGTGGGAATGAGCAGTTCTTC. As protein: CASSQGIATGRGNEQFF.

The V gene is TRBV27, the J gene TRBJ2-3, with 7 positions matching TRBD2. In germline, CDR1 is MNHEY, CDR2 SMNVEV (reference sequence). J gave up 7 bases and V 1 base, and 17 bases lay outside the gene matches. The CDR3 totals 18 residues. For the CDR3, the DNA is TGTGCCAGCAGTTTATACCCCAACCGCGGGAGAATCGTTTATACGCAGTATTTT. Amino acids: CASSLYPNRGRIVYTQYF.

The chain employs TRBV11-1 and TRBJ2-7, with D possibly matching TRBD1 (6 bases). Germline V CDR1 and CDR2: SGHAT, FQDESV (reference sequence). V lost 6 bases and J lost 4, with 16 bases in between. The CDR3 covers 14 residues. The CDR3 protein is CASSLVPGQYEQYF. The CDR3 region has the DNA TGTGCCAGCAGTCTAGTCCCGGGACAATACGAGCAGTACTTC.

Note on this clone: A read error may account for a junction end that differs from germline. V gene TRBV7-9 combines with J gene TRBJ2-1; 7 positions agree with TRBD2. Germline V gene data show CDR1 as SEHNR and CDR2 as FQNEAQ (reference sequence). This CDR3 is built from 15 residues. Here the CDR3 DNA reads TGTTCCAGCAGCTTATACGGGGGGAACTACAATGAGCAGTTCTTC. This translates into CSSSLYGGNYNEQFF.

In this sample, this clone turned up a few times. The chain recombines TRBV6-1 with TRBJ1-1; D perhaps matches TRBD1 (6 bases). The V gene lost 7 bases and the J gene lost 11 bases, with 23 bases spanning the gap. The CDR3 covers 14 residues. CDR1 is MNHNS and CDR2 is SASEGT in the germline V gene. DNA of the CDR3: TGTGCCAGCAATCCCGGGACACAGGAAAGAGAGGCTTTCTTT. Protein sequence: CASNPGTQEREAFF.

The chain carries TRBV28 and TRBJ1-1; D is uncertain. Germline CDR1 is MDHEN and CDR2 is SYDVKM. The CDR3 runs 15 residues. Trimming cost V 5 bases and J 5 bases, with 18 bases left between them. In DNA, the CDR3 is TGTGCCAGCAGTGACCATTGGGGAGTCGATACTGAAGCTTTCTTT. Translating it yields CASSDHWGVDTEAFF.

This chain joins TRBV27 and TRBJ2-5, with TRBD2 matching 8 bases. The CDR3 length is 16 residues. CDR1 and CDR2 from the germline V gene are MNHEY and SMNVEV (reference sequence). Unmatched junction bases numbered 9, after V lost 6 bases and J lost 0 bases. The chain's CDR3 is CASSLLTSANQETQYF. Written as DNA, the CDR3 is TGTGCCAGCAGCCTTCTGACTAGCGCTAACCAAGAGACCCAGTACTTC.

V gene TRBV27 combines with J gene TRBJ2-2; the match to TRBD1 covers 9 bases. The V and J ends lost 4 bases and 3 bases, in that order; junction bases with no gene match: 3. The CDR3 spans 15 residues. The germline V gene has CDR1 MNHEY and CDR2 SMNVEV (reference sequence). CDR3 in DNA: TGTGCCAGCAGTTCCGGGACAGGGTACACCGGGGAGCTGTTTTTT. Protein sequence: CASSSGTGYTGELFF.

This sequence joins TRBV5-1 and TRBJ2-5; maybe TRBD1 (6 bases). Trimming cost V 0 bases and J 6 bases, with 9 bases left between them. The length of the CDR3 is 13 residues. Germline values: CDR1 SGHRS, CDR2 YFSETQ. CDR3: CASSLEGTQTQYF. The DNA of the CDR3 is TGCGCCAGCAGCTTGGAGGGGACACAGACCCAGTACTTC.

The rearrangement links TRBV7-6 to TRBJ1-5, with D perhaps TRBD1 (6 bases). The CDR3 is 16 residues long. Germline CDR1 reads SGHVS; CDR2 reads FNYEAQ. Trimming left V 1 base short and J 3 bases short, with 13 bases between. The chain's CDR3 is CASSLEQGGNNQPQHF. For the CDR3, the DNA is TGTGCCAGCAGCTTAGAACAGGGTGGTAACAATCAGCCCCAGCATTTT.

The chain recombines TRBV18 with TRBJ1-1, with D unresolved. The V end was cut by 5 bases, the J end by 5 bases, with 12 bases between. The CDR3 length is 13 residues. CDR1 is KGHSH, CDR2 LQKENI, per germline. This CDR3 reads CASSATAGTEAFF. In nucleotides, the CDR3 is TGTGCCAGCTCAGCGACGGCGGGAACTGAAGCTTTCTTT. The full variable domain, rest sourced from reference TRBV18 and TRBJ1-1, is NAGVMQNPRHLVRRRGQEARLRCSPMKGHSHVYWYRQLPEEGLKFMVYLQKENIIDESGMPKERFSAEFPKEGPSILRIQQVVRGDSAAYFCASSATAGTEAFFGQGTRLTVV.

The chain is built from TRBV7-2 and TRBJ2-7; D not resolved. Deletions cut 3 bases from V and 3 bases from J, with 6 bases between. The CDR3 extends over 12 amino acids. The germline V gene encodes CDR1 SGHTA and CDR2 FQGNSA. DNA for the CDR3: TGTGCCAGCAGCTTTAGTGTCTACGAGCAGTACTTC. It is translated as CASSFSVYEQYF.